The 4 T cell receptor beta chains below were found in one sample sequenced in a study of T cell changes during pregnancy in multiple sclerosis. Sequencing was performed with immunoSEQ multiplex PCR; in TCRdb, only in-frame clones are kept and a portion is missing. The table lists fewer than 60,000 clones, approximately 95% of them singletons. The material was CD8+ T cells from peripheral blood mononuclear cells, obtained in the first trimester of pregnancy. The receptors shown here come from a female donor with multiple sclerosis, enrolled in a pregnancy study.

The V gene is TRBV27, the J gene TRBJ2-7; 7 bases fit TRBD1. The CDR3 extends over 14 amino acids. The germline V gene has CDR1 MNHEY and CDR2 SMNVEV (reference sequence). The trim removed 7 bases at V and 2 bases at J, leaving 8 bases unmatched. The CDR3 loop is CASKMMTGTYEQYF. The CDR3, as DNA: TGTGCCAGCAAAATGATGACAGGGACCTACGAGCAGTACTTC.

V gene TRBV6-1 combines with J gene TRBJ2-7; the D gene is possibly TRBD1 (7 bases). The CDR3 totals 15 residues. V lost 7 bases and J lost 1, with 17 bases in between. Germline V gives CDR1 MNHNS, CDR2 SASEGT. This chain's CDR3 is CASTLDAGGSYEQYF. The CDR3 DNA follows: TGTGCCAGCACCCTGGACGCAGGGGGGTCCTACGAGCAGTACTTC.

This chain connects TRBV4-2 to TRBJ2-1, with 11 bases that match TRBD2. The CDR3 covers 20 residues. Germline V gives CDR1 LGHNA, CDR2 YNFKEQ. J lost 5 bases, V lost 1 base, and 16 bases had no gene match. The CDR3 DNA reads as TGTGCCAGCAGCCAAGGACCTAGCGGGGGGCAGGTGGTACTCGACAATGAGCAGTTCTTC. Its protein is CASSQGPSGGQVVLDNEQFF.

The gene calls are TRBV19 and TRBJ1-1; 11 bases match TRBD1. The V gene end was trimmed by 5 bases and the J gene end by 6 bases; junction bases not matched to a gene: 5. CDR3 length: 14 amino acids. Germline lookup yields CDR1 LNHDA and CDR2 SQIVND (reference sequence). The CDR3 reads CASSFGQGASEAFF. In nucleotides, the CDR3 is TGTGCCAGTAGTTTCGGACAGGGGGCTTCTGAAGCTTTCTTT.